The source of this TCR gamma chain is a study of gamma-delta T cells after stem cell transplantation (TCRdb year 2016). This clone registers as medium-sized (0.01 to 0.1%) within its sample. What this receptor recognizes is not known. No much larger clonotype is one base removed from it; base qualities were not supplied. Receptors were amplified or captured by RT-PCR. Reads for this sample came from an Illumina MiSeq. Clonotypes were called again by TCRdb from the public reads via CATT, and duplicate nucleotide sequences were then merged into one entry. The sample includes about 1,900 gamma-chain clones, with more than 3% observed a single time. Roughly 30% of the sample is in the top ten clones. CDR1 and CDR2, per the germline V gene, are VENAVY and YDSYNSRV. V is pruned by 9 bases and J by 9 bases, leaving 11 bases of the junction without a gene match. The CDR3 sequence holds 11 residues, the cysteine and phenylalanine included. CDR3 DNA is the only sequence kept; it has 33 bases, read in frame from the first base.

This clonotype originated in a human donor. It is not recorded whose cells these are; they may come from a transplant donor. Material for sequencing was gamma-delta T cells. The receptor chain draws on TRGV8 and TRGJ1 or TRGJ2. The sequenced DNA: TGTGCCACCGCGGTTTGTCCTAAGAAACTCTTT. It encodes CATAVCPKKLF.